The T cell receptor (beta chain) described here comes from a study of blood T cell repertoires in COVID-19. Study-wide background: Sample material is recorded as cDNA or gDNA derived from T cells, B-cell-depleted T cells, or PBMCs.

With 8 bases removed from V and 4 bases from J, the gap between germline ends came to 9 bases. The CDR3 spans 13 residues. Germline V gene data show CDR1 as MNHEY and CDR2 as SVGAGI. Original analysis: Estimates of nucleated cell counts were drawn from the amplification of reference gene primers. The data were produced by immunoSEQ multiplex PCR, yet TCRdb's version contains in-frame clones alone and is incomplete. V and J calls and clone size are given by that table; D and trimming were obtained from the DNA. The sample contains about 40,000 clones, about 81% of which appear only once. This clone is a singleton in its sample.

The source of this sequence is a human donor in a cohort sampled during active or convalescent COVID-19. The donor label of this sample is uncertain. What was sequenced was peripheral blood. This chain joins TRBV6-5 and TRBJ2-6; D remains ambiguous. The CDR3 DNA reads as TGTGCCAGCGGTACCCTAGGGGCCAACGTCCTGACTTTC. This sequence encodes CASGTLGANVLTF.